Included here is one T cell receptor (beta chain) sequence, with context. The data are from a study of blood T cell repertoires in COVID-19. Study details: Acute and convalescent COVID-19 specimens originated in the United States, Italy and Spain. The analysed material was cDNA or gDNA that came from T cells, B-cell-depleted T cells, or PBMCs.

Per the study methods: Estimated nucleated cell counts came from reference gene primer amplification. Measured with immunoSEQ multiplex PCR; TCRdb has only the in-frame clones, and not every one. That table supplies the V and J calls and clone size; D and trimming were determined from the DNA. This table holds tens of thousands of clones, roughly 86% found once. Specimen: peripheral blood. The source of this sequence is a woman aged 45-65 years with active or convalescent COVID-19.

CDR3 in DNA: TGCGCCAGCAGCTTGGCCACAGAGTACAATGAGCAGTTCTTC. It codes for CASSLATEYNEQFF. This chain connects TRBV5-1 to TRBJ2-1; unclear D gene. This CDR3 spans 14 amino acids. The V and J ends lost 0 bases and 4 bases respectively, with 8 bases between them. CDR1 is SGHRS and CDR2 is YFSETQ in the germline V gene.